This passage covers 21 T cell receptor beta chains from one sample sequenced in a study of blood T cell repertoires in COVID-19. Assay: immunoSEQ multiplex PCR; the TCRdb copy retains only in-frame clones and omits some. Of over 45,000 clones listed, 75% to 80% were seen once; the top ten hold approximately 20%. Sequenced: peripheral blood. Receptors originate from a man aged 45-65 years with active or convalescent COVID-19.

V gene TRBV6-5 combines with J gene TRBJ2-1; 15 positions match TRBD2. Germline values: CDR1 MNHEY, CDR2 SVGAGI. CDR3 length equals 15 residues. The J segment lost 8 bases and the V segment lost 6 bases, leaving 5 bases of the junction unmatched. The CDR3 reads CASRRTSGGAYEQFF. The CDR3, as DNA: TGTGCCAGCAGGAGGACTAGCGGGGGGGCATATGAGCAGTTCTTC.

The chain has TRBV27 and TRBJ2-7; TRBD2 matches at 9 bases. The CDR3 spans 15 residues. Unmatched junction bases numbered 6, after V lost 2 bases and J lost 4 bases. The germline gives CDR1 MNHEY, CDR2 SMNVEV (reference sequence). CDR3 coding DNA: TGTGCCAGCAGTTTAGGGATTCTAGCGGGGTACGAGCAGTACTTC. Translating gives CASSLGILAGYEQYF.

The V and J genes are TRBV20-1 and TRBJ2-7; D uncertain. Germline loops: CDR1 DFQATT, CDR2 SNEGSKA (reference sequence). This CDR3 comprises 11 residues. The V gene lost 2 bases and the J gene lost 3 bases, with 5 bases spanning the gap. CDR3 loop: CSARQHYEQYF. Here the CDR3 DNA reads TGCAGTGCTAGACAACACTACGAGCAGTACTTC.

This clone has a single count. V gene TRBV3-1 (or the pseudogene TRBV3-2) combines with J gene TRBJ1-5; no reliable D call. Between the trimmed V and J ends, which lost 0 bases and 9 bases, there was a span of 6 bases. This CDR3 has 12 amino acids. Germline V gene sequence: CDR1 LGHDT, CDR2 YNNKEL (reference sequence). This CDR3 reads CASSQESGPQHF. CDR3 nucleotides: TGTGCCAGCAGCCAAGAGTCCGGGCCCCAGCATTTT.

The chain joins TRBV7-3 to TRBJ1-1; a possible D gene is TRBD1 (6 bases). Per the germline V gene, CDR1 is SGHTA and CDR2 is FQGTGA. CDR3 length: 14 amino acids. Deletions cut 5 bases from V and 3 bases from J, with 13 bases between. CDR3 nucleotides: TGTGCCAGCAGCCCTTCGACAGGTTACACTGAAGCTTTCTTT. It encodes CASSPSTGYTEAFF.

This chain joins TRBV11-2 and TRBJ2-3, with TRBD2 as a possible D gene (6 bases). V dropped 10 bases and J dropped 1 base, with 12 bases sitting between them. CDR1 is SGHAT, CDR2 FQNNGV, per germline. The CDR3 sequence is 13 residues long. CDR3 loop: CATKEGGTDTQYF. The CDR3 DNA is TGTGCCACCAAGGAGGGCGGCACAGATACGCAGTATTTT.

The J gene is TRBJ1-1, the V gene TRBV5-6, with 10 bases fitting TRBD1. Trimming at V came to 0 bases and at J to 3 bases, leaving 5 bases not matched to a gene. The germline V gene encodes CDR1 SGHDT and CDR2 YYEEEE. The CDR3 runs to 16 residues. CDR3 bases: TGTGCCAGCAGCTTGGTTGACAGGGGGCGGTACACTGAAGCTTTCTTT. Residues: CASSLVDRGRYTEAFF.

V gene TRBV10-2 combines with J gene TRBJ2-1; 13 nucleotides agree with TRBD2. The CDR3 length is 17 residues. The V segment lost 3 bases and the J segment 7 bases; nucleotides outside the gene matches: 9. CDR1 and CDR2 (germline): WSHSY, SAAADI. The DNA of the CDR3 is TGCGCCAGCAGTGAAATTCGGACTAGCGGGAGAAGGAATGAGCAGTTCTTC. Encoded protein: CASSEIRTSGRRNEQFF.

In this sample, this clone turned up a few times. The chain couples TRBV11-2 to TRBJ1-2; no clear D gene. The ends were cut back, 5 bases at V and 5 bases at J, with 9 bases in the middle. Per the germline V gene, CDR1 is SGHAT and CDR2 is FQNNGV. The CDR3 loop spans 12 amino acids. CDR3 DNA: TGTGCCAGCAGCCGACGACTTTATGGCTACACCTTC. Its translation is CASSRRLYGYTF.

V and J are TRBV2 and TRBJ2-1, with D perhaps matching TRBD2 (7 bases). This CDR3 contains 14 residues. V gave up 6 bases and J gave up 5 bases, with 14 bases separating them. The germline gives CDR1 SNHLY, CDR2 FYNNEI. The CDR3, as DNA: TGTGCCAGCAGGGGGGGGGCCCTCAACAATGAGCAGTTCTTC. This encodes CASRGGALNNEQFF. Based on the CDR3 plus reference TRBV2 and TRBJ2-1, the full variable domain is EPEVTQTPSHQVTQMGQEVILRCVPISNHLYFYWYRQILGQKVEFLVSFYNNEISEKSEIFDDQFSVERPDGSNFTLKIRSTKLEDSAMYFCASRGGALNNEQFFGPGTRLTVL.

The chain is built from TRBV5-1 and TRBJ2-1, with 13 bases aligning to TRBD2. Germline CDR1 SGHRS, CDR2 YFSETQ. This CDR3 is built from 15 residues. Trimming at V came to 4 bases and at J to 6 bases, leaving 4 bases not matched to a gene. The CDR3: CASSIGTSGINEQFF. In nucleotides, the CDR3 is TGCGCCAGCAGCATCGGGACTAGCGGGATCAATGAGCAGTTCTTC.

The rearrangement links TRBV5-4 to TRBJ2-4, with 7 positions matching TRBD1. Trimming removed 3 bases from V and 7 bases from J; junction bases left unmatched: 19. This CDR3 comprises 18 residues. Germline-derived CDR1 and CDR2 are SGHNT and YYREEE (reference sequence). For the CDR3, the DNA is TGTGCCAGCAGCTCAGACAGTACAGGGGCCCGATCACGGAACATTCAGTACTTC. Translation gives CASSSDSTGARSRNIQYF.

The gene calls are TRBV5-4 and TRBJ2-3, with TRBD2 matching 11 bases. V trimming: 2 bases; J trimming: 3 bases; junction bases outside the gene matches: 2. The CDR3 has 15 amino acids. CDR1 and CDR2 from the germline V gene are SGHNT and YYREEE (reference sequence). CDR3 DNA: TGTGCCAGCAGCTTTTCTAGCGGGAGGACAGATACGCAGTATTTT. This gives the protein CASSFSSGRTDTQYF.

This clone was seen only a few times. The chain carries TRBV7-9 and TRBJ1-2; D may be TRBD1 (5 bases). CDR1 and CDR2 from the germline V gene are SEHNR and FQNEAQ (reference sequence). The CDR3 loop spans 15 amino acids. V lost 5 bases, J lost 4 bases, and 17 bases lay in between. In nucleotides, the CDR3 is TGTGCCAGCAGCCCTCAGGGCCACGCTTTCTATGGCTACACCTTC. Translated, it gives CASSPQGHAFYGYTF.

The table lists this clone with a few counts. The chain uses TRBV15 and TRBJ1-4; tentatively, D is TRBD1 (6 bases). The germline V and J ends were trimmed by 3 bases and 7 bases, with 9 bases remaining between them. The CDR3 has 13 amino acids. CDR1 and CDR2 (germline): LNHNV, YYDKDF (reference sequence). The CDR3 nucleotides read TGTGCCACCAGCAGGACCAGGGGTGAAAAACTGTTTTTT. Translation: CATSRTRGEKLFF. Together with reference TRBV15 and TRBJ1-4, the CDR3 gives the full variable domain: DAMVIQNPRYQVTQFGKPVTLSCSQTLNHNVMYWYQQKSSQAPKLLFHYYDKDFNNEADTPDNFQSRRPNTSFCFLDIRSPGLGDTAMYLCATSRTRGEKLFFGSGTQLSVL.

In DNA, the CDR3 is TGTGCCAGCAGCTTAGGACGACTAGCGGGATCGGGCTCCGGGGAGCTGTTTTTT. Protein product: CASSLGRLAGSGSGELFF. The rearrangement uses TRBV7-2 and TRBJ2-2, with 11 bases identical to TRBD2. Germline loops: CDR1 SGHTA, CDR2 FQGNSA. The ends lost 1 base at V and 6 bases at J; junction bases unmatched: 10. This CDR3 region has 18 residues.

The chain uses TRBV15 and TRBJ2-1, with 7 nucleotides matching TRBD2. Looked up from germline, CDR1 is LNHNV and CDR2 is YYDKDF (reference sequence). V gave up 0 bases and J gave up 4 bases; unmatched junction bases: 3. This CDR3 has 15 amino acids. The CDR3 sequence: CATSREGGEYNEQFF. CDR3 DNA: TGTGCCACCAGCAGAGAGGGGGGGGAGTACAATGAGCAGTTCTTC.

This clone was seen a handful of times. The chain combines TRBV5-1 with TRBJ1-4, with D possibly TRBD1 on 6 matching bases. This CDR3 has 15 residues. Trimming took 1 base from V and 5 from J, leaving 12 bases between them. Germline CDR1 and CDR2: SGHRS and YFSETQ. This chain's CDR3 is CASSLLTGKNEKLFF. Here the CDR3 DNA reads TGCGCCAGCAGCTTGCTTACAGGGAAAAATGAAAAACTGTTTTTT.

The chain joins TRBV3-1 (or the pseudogene TRBV3-2) to TRBJ1-2; possibly TRBD1 for D (6 bases). The germline V gene encodes CDR1 LGHDT and CDR2 YNNKEL (reference sequence). The CDR3 runs to 14 residues. Trimming cost V 6 bases and J 7 bases, with 18 bases left between them. CDR3 loop: CASSPRGGGRGYTF. The CDR3, as DNA: TGTGCCAGCAGTCCCCGGGGGGGCGGCCGTGGCTACACCTTC.

CDR3 loop: CASSAAANTGELFF. In DNA, the CDR3 is TGTGCCAGTAGTGCGGCAGCGAACACCGGGGAGCTGTTTTTT. The chain links TRBV19 to TRBJ2-2; D remains unclear. The V and J ends lost 5 bases and 0 bases respectively, with 7 bases between them. CDR1 and CDR2 from the germline V gene are LNHDA and SQIVND (reference sequence). The CDR3 runs to 14 residues. The full variable domain, in which reference TRBV19 and TRBJ2-2 provide the parts outside the CDR3, is DGGITQSPKYLFRKEGQNVTLSCEQNLNHDAMYWYRQDPGQGLRLIYYSQIVNDFQKGDIAEGYSVSREKKESFPLTVTSAQKNPTAFYLCASSAAANTGELFFGEGSRLTVL.

The chain has TRBV2 and TRBJ1-1; D not certain. V lost 4 bases and J 3 bases, leaving 9 bases between the germline ends. This CDR3 spans 13 amino acids. In germline, CDR1 is SNHLY, CDR2 FYNNEI. DNA for the CDR3: TGTGCCAGCAGTGTACGGAGAGACACTGAAGCTTTCTTT. It codes for CASSVRRDTEAFF.